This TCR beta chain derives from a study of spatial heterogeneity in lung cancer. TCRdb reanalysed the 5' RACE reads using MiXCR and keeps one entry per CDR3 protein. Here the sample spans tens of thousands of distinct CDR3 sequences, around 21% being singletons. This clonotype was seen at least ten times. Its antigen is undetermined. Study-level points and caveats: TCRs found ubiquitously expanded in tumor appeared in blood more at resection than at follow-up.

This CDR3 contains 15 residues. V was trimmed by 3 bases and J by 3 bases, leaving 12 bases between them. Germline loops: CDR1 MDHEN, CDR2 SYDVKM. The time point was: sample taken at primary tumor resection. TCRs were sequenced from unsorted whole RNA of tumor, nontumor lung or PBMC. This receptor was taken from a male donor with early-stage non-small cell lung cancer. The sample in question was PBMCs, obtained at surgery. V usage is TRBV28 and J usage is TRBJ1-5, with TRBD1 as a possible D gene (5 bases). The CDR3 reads CASSFIQGANQPQHF. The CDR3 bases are TGTGCCAGCAGTTTCATTCAGGGTGCCAATCAGCCCCAGCATTTT.